There are a few counts of the clone carrying this T cell receptor (beta chain). The antigen remains undetermined. A junction end diverges from the germline sequence, so it may reflect a read error. This sample is drawn from a study of cytomegalovirus exposure and HLA in healthy donors. Primers for the PCR totalled 60 Vbeta and 13 Jbeta. Assay used: immunoSEQ multiplex PCR; TCRdb lists only in-frame clones, some missing. The data contain around 130,000 clones, 50% to 80% of them singletons. Germline CDR1 and CDR2: LNHDA and SQIVND (reference sequence). CDR3 length equals 16 residues. Study observations and caveats: As a later analysis showed, a missense DCLRE1C variant was linked to trimming of TCR beta V- and J-genes.

This clonotype was obtained from a woman aged 40 to 50 in good health and CMV-seropositive. This chain joins TRBV19 and TRBJ1-2, with 9 bases identical to TRBD1. Sequenced material: PBMCs. CDR3 in DNA: TGTGCCAGTAGTATCATCTGGGACAGGGAAAACTATGGCTACCCCTTC. This sequence encodes CASSIIWDRENYGYPF.